These T cell receptor beta chains were read from a single sample in a study of cytomegalovirus exposure and HLA in healthy donors. Using immunoSEQ multiplex PCR, the repertoire was profiled, and TCRdb retains in-frame clones only, with some absent. Found here are about 92,000 clones, roughly 80% of them singletons; the top ten hold 1.2%. Source material: PBMCs. These receptors originate from a girl aged 2 to 9 in good health and CMV-seropositive. Each CDR3 is given with its conserved first and last residue. Each record gives: J gene, V gene, clone size, D gene, CDR3 DNA, CDR3 protein. D genes are given only for firm matches. Part of the rows lack a size; the others show once, few, many or a class for expanded clones.

j_call: TRBJ2-7; v_call: TRBV7-8; clone_size: NA; d_call: TRBD2; cdr3_nt: TGTGCCAGCAGCAAACCGGGACTAGAGTACTACGAGCAGTACTTC; cdr3_aa: CASSKPGLEYYEQYF
j_call: TRBJ1-4; v_call: TRBV4-1; clone_size: few; d_call: NA; cdr3_nt: TGCGCCAGCAGTTTCGGCCCCAGGGAAAAACTGTTTTTT; cdr3_aa: CASSFGPREKLFF
j_call: TRBJ1-2; v_call: TRBV11-3; clone_size: NA; d_call: NA; cdr3_nt: TGTGCCAGCAGCTTAGACTGTCTAGATGGCTACACCTTC; cdr3_aa: CASSLDCLDGYTF
j_call: TRBJ2-7; v_call: TRBV4-2; clone_size: NA; d_call: TRBD2; cdr3_nt: TGTGCCAGCAGCCAAGATATCGGCGGGAGTGAGCGCGAGCAGTACTTC; cdr3_aa: CASSQDIGGSEREQYF
j_call: TRBJ1-1; v_call: TRBV5-1; clone_size: NA; d_call: NA; cdr3_nt: TGCGCCAGCAGCTTGGGTGGTTGGGTGTCCAGGAAGAACACTGAAGCTTTCTTT; cdr3_aa: CASSLGGWVSRKNTEAFF
j_call: TRBJ2-1; v_call: TRBV28; clone_size: NA; d_call: NA; cdr3_nt: TGTGCCAGCTGGGGCAGGGTTAATCACAATGAGCAGTTCTTC; cdr3_aa: CASWGRVNHNEQFF
j_call: TRBJ1-3; v_call: TRBV29-1; clone_size: NA; d_call: NA; cdr3_nt: TGCAGCGTCGGCGGCGGAACCTCTGGAAACACCATATATTTT; cdr3_aa: CSVGGGTSGNTIYF
j_call: TRBJ2-7; v_call: TRBV29-1; clone_size: once; d_call: NA; cdr3_nt: TGCAGCGTCGCCTGGGCCAACTACGAGCAGTACTTC; cdr3_aa: CSVAWANYEQYF
j_call: TRBJ1-1; v_call: TRBV29-1; clone_size: NA; d_call: NA; cdr3_nt: TGCAGCGTTGAATTGGTGGTTGGTAGTTGGGCTTTCTTT; cdr3_aa: CSVELVVGSWAFF
j_call: TRBJ1-4; v_call: TRBV5-4; clone_size: NA; d_call: TRBD1; cdr3_nt: TGTGCCAGCAGCTTGGACGGGACAGGGGGGGGAAAACTGTTTTTT; cdr3_aa: CASSLDGTGGGKLFF
j_call: TRBJ2-3; v_call: TRBV11-3; clone_size: NA; d_call: TRBD1; cdr3_nt: TGTGCCAGCAGCTGGGACAGGGAAACGCAGTATTTT; cdr3_aa: CASSWDRETQYF
j_call: TRBJ1-2; v_call: TRBV28; clone_size: NA; d_call: NA; cdr3_nt: TGTGCCAGCACGATTTACAGGGCCCCGCTTAACTATGGCTACACCTTC; cdr3_aa: CASTIYRAPLNYGYTF
j_call: TRBJ1-1; v_call: TRBV28; clone_size: few; d_call: NA; cdr3_nt: TGTGCCAGCAGTTTGAGGGCCATGAACACTGAAGCTTTCTTT; cdr3_aa: CASSLRAMNTEAFF
j_call: TRBJ1-1; v_call: TRBV27; clone_size: few; d_call: NA; cdr3_nt: TGTGCCAGCGGGCCCGGGGGACCCTACTTGGACACTGAAGCTTTCTTT; cdr3_aa: CASGPGGPYLDTEAFF
j_call: TRBJ1-1; v_call: TRBV6-6; clone_size: few; d_call: NA; cdr3_nt: TGTGCCAGCAGTTACCCCCAGGGCTACACTGAAGCTTTCTTT; cdr3_aa: CASSYPQGYTEAFF
j_call: TRBJ1-4; v_call: TRBV7-9; clone_size: NA; d_call: NA; cdr3_nt: TGTGCGAGCAGCTCTGGTAGTGGAGGTTCCTCCGGACTGTTTTTT; cdr3_aa: CASSSGSGGSSGLFF
j_call: TRBJ2-1; v_call: TRBV15; clone_size: NA; d_call: TRBD2; cdr3_nt: TGTGCCACCAGCAGAGTCGCGGGAGGGTCCTACAATGAGCAGTTCTTC; cdr3_aa: CATSRVAGGSYNEQFF
j_call: TRBJ2-1; v_call: TRBV5-1; clone_size: NA; d_call: TRBD2; cdr3_nt: TGCGCCAGCAGCTCCTTAGGGGCGGGAGGCGGTGAGCAGTTCTTC; cdr3_aa: CASSSLGAGGGEQFF
j_call: TRBJ2-1; v_call: TRBV30; clone_size: NA; d_call: TRBD2; cdr3_nt: TGTGCCTGGAGTGTAGGGGCTAGCGGGTACAATGAGCAGTTCTTC; cdr3_aa: CAWSVGASGYNEQFF
j_call: TRBJ1-1; v_call: TRBV6-5; clone_size: NA; d_call: TRBD1; cdr3_nt: TGTGCCAGCAGTTACTCCGGGACAGGGGGCACTGAAGCTTTCTTT; cdr3_aa: CASSYSGTGGTEAFF
j_call: TRBJ2-3; v_call: TRBV2; clone_size: NA; d_call: NA; cdr3_nt: TGTGCCAGCGACAAGGGAGCGGGCCGCACAGATACGCAGTATTTT; cdr3_aa: CASDKGAGRTDTQYF
j_call: TRBJ1-2; v_call: TRBV7-3; clone_size: few; d_call: NA; cdr3_nt: TGTGCCAGCAGCTTAACCCCTATTCTAGGCTACACCTTC; cdr3_aa: CASSLTPILGYTF
j_call: TRBJ2-2; v_call: TRBV11-2; clone_size: NA; d_call: NA; cdr3_nt: TGTGCCAGCAGAAATAACAGGGACACCGGGGAGCTGTTTTTT; cdr3_aa: CASRNNRDTGELFF
j_call: TRBJ2-3; v_call: TRBV6-1; clone_size: NA; d_call: NA; cdr3_nt: TGTGCCAGCCGGGGTACAGATACGCAGTATTTT; cdr3_aa: CASRGTDTQYF
j_call: TRBJ2-1; v_call: TRBV7-8; clone_size: NA; d_call: TRBD2; cdr3_nt: TGTGCCAGCAGTTCACTAGCGGGAGGGTCCTACAATGAGCAGTTCTTC; cdr3_aa: CASSSLAGGSYNEQFF
j_call: TRBJ2-7; v_call: TRBV20-1; clone_size: NA; d_call: NA; cdr3_nt: TGCAGTGCTTACTTGGACGAGCAGTACTTC; cdr3_aa: CSAYLDEQYF
j_call: TRBJ1-5; v_call: TRBV2; clone_size: NA; d_call: NA; cdr3_nt: TGTGCCAGCAGTGTTGGCCAGGGAAATCAGCCCCAGCATTTT; cdr3_aa: CASSVGQGNQPQHF
j_call: TRBJ1-1; v_call: TRBV5-1; clone_size: NA; d_call: NA; cdr3_nt: TGCGCCAGCAGCTTGGGGGGCATGGGGAACACTGAAGCTTTCTTT; cdr3_aa: CASSLGGMGNTEAFF
j_call: TRBJ2-3; v_call: TRBV7-9; clone_size: NA; d_call: TRBD2; cdr3_nt: TGTGCCAGCAGCTTTGGGACTAGCGGGAGCTCCGATACGCAGTATTTT; cdr3_aa: CASSFGTSGSSDTQYF
j_call: TRBJ1-1; v_call: TRBV5-6; clone_size: NA; d_call: NA; cdr3_nt: TGTGCCAGCAGCGGGAGGAGTCAAACCCTGAACACTGAAGCTTTCTTT; cdr3_aa: CASSGRSQTLNTEAFF
j_call: TRBJ2-1; v_call: TRBV28; clone_size: NA; d_call: TRBD2; cdr3_nt: TGTGCCAGCAGGCCTAGCGGGAGAGGGCAGTTCTTC; cdr3_aa: CASRPSGRGQFF
j_call: TRBJ2-1; v_call: TRBV6-4; clone_size: NA; d_call: NA; cdr3_nt: TGTGCCAGCAGCCTCCAGGGTAGCTCCTACAATGAGCAGTTCTTC; cdr3_aa: CASSLQGSSYNEQFF
j_call: TRBJ2-7; v_call: TRBV6-1; clone_size: NA; d_call: TRBD2; cdr3_nt: TGTGCCAGCAGAGCTGAAGCTAGCGGAAGTTACGAGCAGTACTTC; cdr3_aa: CASRAEASGSYEQYF
j_call: TRBJ2-7; v_call: TRBV29-1; clone_size: NA; d_call: TRBD2; cdr3_nt: TGCAGCGTTGACGGACTAGCGGGCCCATACGAGCAGTACTTC; cdr3_aa: CSVDGLAGPYEQYF
j_call: TRBJ1-4; v_call: TRBV18; clone_size: NA; d_call: TRBD1; cdr3_nt: TGTGCCAGCTCACCTGGACAGGGGGAAAAACTGTTTTTT; cdr3_aa: CASSPGQGEKLFF
j_call: TRBJ2-2; v_call: TRBV4-1; clone_size: NA; d_call: NA; cdr3_nt: TGCGCCAGCAGCCAGTATTCCTGGGAAGGGGCGGCCGGGGAGCTGTTTTTT; cdr3_aa: CASSQYSWEGAAGELFF
j_call: TRBJ2-1; v_call: TRBV28; clone_size: once; d_call: TRBD1; cdr3_nt: TGTGCCAGCAGGTCTTCCGGGACAGGGATGTTCGATGAGCAGTTCTTC; cdr3_aa: CASRSSGTGMFDEQFF
j_call: TRBJ2-7; v_call: TRBV6-5; clone_size: NA; d_call: NA; cdr3_nt: TGTGCCAGCAGTCGTCTCTACGAGCAGTACTTC; cdr3_aa: CASSRLYEQYF
j_call: TRBJ2-1; v_call: TRBV19; clone_size: NA; d_call: TRBD2; cdr3_nt: TGTGCCAGTAGTTCGATAGCGGGAGGGTCCTACAATGAGCAGTTCTTC; cdr3_aa: CASSSIAGGSYNEQFF
j_call: TRBJ1-2; v_call: TRBV30; clone_size: NA; d_call: TRBD1; cdr3_nt: TGTGCCTGGAGTGAAGTGACAGGGGGATATGGCTACACCTTC; cdr3_aa: CAWSEVTGGYGYTF
j_call: TRBJ2-5; v_call: TRBV27; clone_size: NA; d_call: NA; cdr3_nt: TGTGCCAGCAGTTTATCTCCCAGGGTTGTTCAAGAGACCCAGTACTTC; cdr3_aa: CASSLSPRVVQETQYF
j_call: TRBJ1-1; v_call: TRBV25-1; clone_size: NA; d_call: NA; cdr3_nt: TGTGCCAGCAGTGAGTGGGAGGGGAGCACTGAAGCTTTCTTT; cdr3_aa: CASSEWEGSTEAFF
j_call: TRBJ2-3; v_call: TRBV5-1; clone_size: NA; d_call: TRBD2; cdr3_nt: TGCGCCAGCAGCTTGGCTACTAGCGGGATTAGCACAGATACGCAGTATTTT; cdr3_aa: CASSLATSGISTDTQYF
j_call: TRBJ1-5; v_call: TRBV6-1; clone_size: NA; d_call: NA; cdr3_nt: TGTGCCAGCAGTTGGGAGGATATGAGCAATCAGCCCCAGCATTTT; cdr3_aa: CASSWEDMSNQPQHF
j_call: TRBJ1-5; v_call: TRBV28; clone_size: NA; d_call: TRBD1; cdr3_nt: TGTGCCAGCAGTTTCCAGGGGGGGCCCCAGCATTTT; cdr3_aa: CASSFQGGPQHF
j_call: TRBJ1-1; v_call: TRBV7-8; clone_size: NA; d_call: NA; cdr3_nt: TGTGCCAGCAGCCTAAGGGGGGGAGGGGACACTGAAGCTTTCTTT; cdr3_aa: CASSLRGGGDTEAFF
j_call: TRBJ1-2; v_call: TRBV6-5; clone_size: once; d_call: TRBD1; cdr3_nt: TGTGCCAGCAGTGGACAGGGCTATGGCTACACCTTC; cdr3_aa: CASSGQGYGYTF
j_call: TRBJ2-1; v_call: TRBV7-2; clone_size: NA; d_call: NA; cdr3_nt: TGTGCCACCATAGGGGGTAGTGGCAGTCCGGCCAATGAGCAGTTCTTC; cdr3_aa: CATIGGSGSPANEQFF
j_call: TRBJ2-1; v_call: TRBV7-8; clone_size: NA; d_call: TRBD2; cdr3_nt: TGTGCCATACCACAAGAGCGGGGGGGTTACAATGAGCAGTTCTTC; cdr3_aa: CAIPQERGGYNEQFF
j_call: TRBJ2-1; v_call: TRBV6-5; clone_size: NA; d_call: TRBD2; cdr3_nt: TGTGCCAGCAGTTTAGTAACTAGCGGTTACAATGAGCAGTTCTTC; cdr3_aa: CASSLVTSGYNEQFF
j_call: TRBJ2-7; v_call: TRBV5-8; clone_size: NA; d_call: TRBD2; cdr3_nt: TGTGCCAGCGCGGCTCGCGATAGCGGGAATTCTTTCTCCTACGAGCAGTACTTC; cdr3_aa: CASAARDSGNSFSYEQYF
j_call: TRBJ2-5; v_call: TRBV5-1; clone_size: NA; d_call: NA; cdr3_nt: TGCGCCAGCAGTGGGGACCGAGGAGGGGAGACCCAGTACTTC; cdr3_aa: CASSGDRGGETQYF
j_call: TRBJ1-1; v_call: TRBV29-1; clone_size: NA; d_call: TRBD1; cdr3_nt: TGCAGCGCCTACAGGGGGGGCACCATGAACACTGAAGCTTTCTTT; cdr3_aa: CSAYRGGTMNTEAFF
j_call: TRBJ1-1; v_call: TRBV9; clone_size: once; d_call: TRBD1; cdr3_nt: TGTGCCAGCAGCCCGCCTCAGGGGGTATTGGGTGAAGCTTTCTTT; cdr3_aa: CASSPPQGVLGEAFF
j_call: TRBJ1-3; v_call: TRBV6-5; clone_size: NA; d_call: NA; cdr3_nt: TGTGCCAGCAGTTATGGGGGGGAGTCTTACGGAAACACCATATATTTT; cdr3_aa: CASSYGGESYGNTIYF
j_call: TRBJ1-5; v_call: TRBV30; clone_size: NA; d_call: NA; cdr3_nt: TGTGCCTGGAGTACCAGTAGCAATCAGCCCCAGCATTTT; cdr3_aa: CAWSTSSNQPQHF
j_call: TRBJ1-2; v_call: TRBV2; clone_size: NA; d_call: NA; cdr3_nt: TGTGCCAGCAGTTTAGGACAGCCCTATGGCTACACCTTC; cdr3_aa: CASSLGQPYGYTF